This T cell receptor (beta chain) emerged from a study of T cell responses to AZD1222 COVID-19 vaccine. Study-level information: The analysis combined second doses at about 4 or about 12 weeks.

This clone appeared once. Antigen: not known. The repertoire was sequenced with immunoSEQ multiplex PCR; TCRdb's copy has only in-frame clones and lacks some. This sample has about 55,000 clones, with more than 70% found just once. Findings and caveats of the study: Spike-specific TCR repertoires showed rising breadth and depth after two AZD1222 doses. Repertoire sampling happened only post peak T cell response. Baseline serostatus was positive in only six AZD1222 recipients.

The TCR comes from an adult in good health. Sequenced material: peripheral blood, taken on day 0 of AZD1222 vaccination.

CDR3 nucleotide sequence: TGTGCCAGCAGTTTAACCTTCACAGGGGGTACTGAAGCTTTCTTT. This sequence encodes CASSLTFTGGTEAFF. The V gene is TRBV28, the J gene TRBJ1-1; 8 nucleotides align to TRBD1. The ends lost 2 bases at V and 5 bases at J; junction bases unmatched: 7. This CDR3 is built from 15 residues. Germline V gives CDR1 MDHEN, CDR2 SYDVKM.